A single sample is the source of the 29 T cell receptor beta chains below, sequenced in a study of vaccination and CD4 T cells after COVID-19. Treatment reported: approximately nine-day PBMC culture with coronavirus spike peptide pools or control peptides (ViraFEST assay). Cultured CD4+ T cell DNA was sequenced using the Oncomine TCR Beta short-read assay. TCRdb re-analysed the PCR reads in MiXCR, keeping a single row per CDR3 protein. The sample yields fewer than 15,000 distinct CDR3 sequences, roughly 59% seen once. Their specific antigens are unknown. Sequencing was carried out using CD4+ T cells from blood, cultured in vitro. The receptors here all came from a human donor who had recovered from COVID-19.

V usage is TRBV6-2 or TRBV6-3 and J usage is TRBJ2-7; a weak D match, TRBD1 (5 bases). The germline V gene has CDR1 MNHEY and CDR2 SVGEGT. The CDR3 is 13 amino acids. V was shortened by 0 bases and J by 4 bases, with 7 bases between the two germline ends. The CDR3 spells CASSYSTVYEQYF. DNA for the CDR3: TGTGCCAGCAGTTACTCGACAGTGTACGAGCAGTACTTC.

Here the CDR3 reads CASTQRGPKPFNQPQHF. CDR3 DNA sequence: TGTGCCAGCACCCAGAGGGGGCCTAAGCCTTTCAATCAGCCCCAGCATTTT. The rearrangement uses TRBV21-1 and TRBJ1-5; the D segment call TRBD1 is taken from the table without a DNA check. TRBV21-1 is an annotated pseudogene. The CDR3 totals 17 residues.

V usage is TRBV7-2 and J usage is TRBJ2-5; D remains unclear. The germline gives CDR1 SGHTA, CDR2 FQGNSA. The V end was cut by 2 bases, the J end by 5 bases, with 12 bases between. The CDR3 runs to 14 residues. The CDR3 here is CASSLTSDVETQYF. As DNA, the CDR3 is TGTGCCAGCAGCTTAACCAGTGACGTGGAGACCCAGTACTTC.

The chain couples TRBV28 to TRBJ2-3; perhaps TRBD1 as D (6 bases). The length of the CDR3 is 14 residues. The ends were cut back, 4 bases at V and 5 bases at J, with 13 bases in the middle. Germline V gene sequence: CDR1 MDHEN, CDR2 SYDVKM. CDR3 loop: CASSSYRAEDTQYF. The CDR3 nucleotides are TGTGCCAGCAGTTCTTACAGGGCGGAAGATACGCAGTATTTT.

In this sample, this clonotype turned up a few times. J is TRBJ1-2 and V is TRBV5-6; the D gene is possibly TRBD1 (5 bases). Trimming shortened V by 4 bases and J by 5 bases, and 12 bases separated the two germline ends. The CDR3 spans 13 residues. CDR1 is SGHDT and CDR2 is YYEEEE in the germline V gene. The CDR3 sequence: CASSQGTGYGYTF. Here the CDR3 DNA reads TGTGCCAGCAGCCAAGGGACTGGGTATGGCTACACCTTC.

This clonotype was seen a handful of times. The chain uses TRBV28 and TRBJ1-5, with 10 nucleotides matching TRBD1. Germline CDR1 MDHEN, CDR2 SYDVKM. Unmatched junction bases numbered 5, after V lost 6 bases and J lost 6 bases. This CDR3 region has 14 residues. The CDR3 DNA is TGTGCCAGCAGGACAGGGGGCGCGACTCAGCCCCAGCATTTT. It is translated as CASRTGGATQPQHF.

The CDR3 bases are TGTGCCAGCAGTTTGTTGAGGAATCAGCCCCAGCATTTT. This translates into CASSLLRNQPQHF. The V and J genes are TRBV12-3 or TRBV12-4 and TRBJ1-5, with D unresolved. The CDR3 runs 13 residues. Trimming shortened V by 3 bases and J by 4 bases, and 7 bases separated the two germline ends.

J is TRBJ1-5 and V is TRBV6-1; 7 bases match TRBD1. The junction had 9 bases not matched to a gene; V was cut back by 7 bases and J by 3 bases. This CDR3 comprises 15 residues. Germline CDR1 MNHNS, CDR2 SASEGT. The CDR3 protein is CASKGRDSINQPQHF. CDR3 nucleotides: TGTGCCAGCAAAGGCCGGGACAGTATCAATCAGCCCCAGCATTTT.

This chain joins TRBV2 and TRBJ1-6; D unclear. The ends were cut back, 4 bases at V and 0 bases at J, with 7 bases in the middle. CDR1 is SNHLY and CDR2 is FYNNEI in the germline V gene. The CDR3 loop spans 15 amino acids. The CDR3 reads CASSVASSYNSPLHF. The CDR3 nucleotides are TGTGCCAGCAGTGTGGCCAGCTCCTATAATTCACCCCTCCACTTT.

The chain recombines TRBV19 with TRBJ2-3; D is possibly TRBD2 (5 bases). The CDR3 covers 12 residues. The germline V and J ends were trimmed by 5 bases and 9 bases, with 12 bases remaining between them. Germline CDR1 and CDR2: LNHDA and SQIVND (reference sequence). CDR3 region: CASSRTRGTQYF. CDR3 bases: TGTGCCAGTAGTCGGACTCGAGGGACGCAGTATTTT.

The V gene is TRBV7-2, the J gene TRBJ1-2, with a weak D call TRBD1 (6 bases). V dropped 4 bases and J dropped 6 bases, with 21 bases sitting between them. The germline V gene encodes CDR1 SGHTA and CDR2 FQGNSA. The CDR3 totals 16 residues. CDR3 nucleotide sequence: TGTGCCAGCAGCTCCCGCTCGGGGGGGGCGAAGGATGGCTACACCTTC. Its protein is CASSSRSGGAKDGYTF.

The chain joins TRBV7-9 to TRBJ2-1; TRBD1 matches 7 bases. The J call may not be correct, given that the DNA end is closer to TRBJ2-7. The CDR3 loop spans 17 amino acids. Germline CDR1 is SEHNR and CDR2 is FQNEAQ (reference sequence). The CDR3 protein is CASSPRQGRETSYEQYF. Here the CDR3 DNA reads TGTGCCAGCAGCCCCCGACAGGGTAGGGAGACATCCTACGAGCAGTACTTC.

The chain couples TRBV7-3 to TRBJ2-3; 7 bases align to TRBD1. V gave up 4 bases and J gave up 6 bases; unmatched junction bases: 7. Per the germline V gene, CDR1 is SGHTA and CDR2 is FQGTGA. The CDR3 sequence is 14 residues long. The CDR3 DNA sequence: TGTGCCAGCAGCTCACGGACAGGTGGCGATACGCAGTATTTT. Translation gives CASSSRTGGDTQYF.

This chain links TRBV2 with TRBJ2-3; 8 bases agree with TRBD1. V lost 3 bases to trimming and J lost 9 bases; unmatched junction nucleotides: 14. From germline, CDR1 is SNHLY and CDR2 FYNNEI. This CDR3 has 16 residues. The CDR3 DNA follows: TGTGCCAGCAGTGAGCTTCAGACAGGGGCCCCGAGGACGCAGTATTTT. This translates into CASSELQTGAPRTQYF. Complete variable domain (other parts from reference TRBV2 and TRBJ2-3): EPEVTQTPSHQVTQMGQEVILRCVPISNHLYFYWYRQILGQKVEFLVSFYNNEISEKSEIFDDQFSVERPDGSNFTLKIRSTKLEDSAMYFCASSELQTGAPRTQYFGPGTRLTVL.

This sequence joins TRBV7-9 and TRBJ2-3; 7 bases are a match to TRBD1. The V gene end was trimmed by 5 bases and the J gene end by 0 bases; junction bases not matched to a gene: 5. Germline V gene data show CDR1 as SEHNR and CDR2 as FQNEAQ (reference sequence). This CDR3 contains 15 residues. The CDR3 DNA follows: TGTGCCAGCAGCCCGGGGACAGCTAGCACAGATACGCAGTATTTT. Translated: CASSPGTASTDTQYF. Variable domain in full (rest from reference TRBV7-9 and TRBJ2-3): DTGVSQNPRHKITKRGQNVTFRCDPISEHNRLYWYRQTLGQGPEFLTYFQNEAQLEKSRLLSDRFSAERPKGSFSTLEIQRTEQGDSAMYLCASSPGTASTDTQYFGPGTRLTVL.

The gene calls are TRBV15 and TRBJ2-7; 7 bases align to TRBD1. V was pared by 0 bases and J by 3 bases, with 5 bases of the junction left unmatched. Per germline, CDR1 LNHNV and CDR2 YYDKDF (reference sequence). This CDR3 contains 15 residues. The CDR3 region is CATSRERDSRYEQYF. The CDR3 DNA sequence: TGTGCCACCAGCAGAGAAAGGGACAGCCGCTACGAGCAGTACTTC.

The CDR3 loop is CASSPGIAERETQYF. CDR3 sequence (DNA): TGTGCCAGCAGCCCAGGCATAGCAGAGAGGGAGACCCAGTACTTC. This rearrangement joins TRBV7-6 to TRBJ2-5; D remains unclear. The CDR3 is 15 residues long. The germline V gene has CDR1 SGHVS and CDR2 FNYEAQ. Trimming pared 5 bases from V and 5 bases from J, leaving 18 bases between.

The V gene is TRBV6-1, the J gene TRBJ1-1, with D possibly TRBD1 on 5 matching bases. Germline CDR1 is MNHNS and CDR2 is SASEGT. The CDR3 length is 13 residues. Trimming removed 4 bases from V and 10 bases from J, with 16 bases in between. The CDR3 region is CASSGSGGSRAFF. CDR3 sequence (DNA): TGTGCCAGCAGTGGATCGGGGGGATCCCGAGCTTTCTTT.

This chain connects TRBV6-4 to TRBJ2-3; D not resolved. V gave up 7 bases and J gave up 0 bases, with 11 bases separating them. This CDR3 region has 14 residues. The germline gives CDR1 MRHNA, CDR2 SNTAGT. The CDR3 sequence: CASTVGRSTDTQYF. DNA for the CDR3: TGTGCCAGCACCGTGGGCCGTAGCACAGATACGCAGTATTTT.

This chain uses TRBV3-1 with TRBJ2-7; D is unresolved. Germline V lookup: CDR1 LGHDT, CDR2 YNNKEL (reference sequence). Trimming cost V 2 bases and J 3 bases, with 8 bases left between them. The CDR3 is made up of 13 amino acids. The CDR3 DNA is TGTGCCAGCAGCCAAAGTTTGGTCTACGAGCAGTACTTC. As protein: CASSQSLVYEQYF.

With regard to this clonotype: It is unclear where the CDR3 begins or ends on the DNA, so no DNA is shown, and the CDR3 is as TCRdb lists it. The chain couples TRBV7-3 to TRBJ2-1; TRBD2, the D gene given by the table, was not confirmed from the DNA. Germline lookup yields CDR1 SGHTA and CDR2 FQGTGA. The CDR3 comprises 13 residues, both ends counted. CDR3 loop: CASSSSGAGEQFF.

The rearrangement uses TRBV7-9 and TRBJ1-2; D gene uncertain. Deletions cut 5 bases from V and 0 bases from J, with 13 bases between. Per the germline V gene, CDR1 is SEHNR and CDR2 is FQNEAQ (reference sequence). The CDR3 totals 15 residues. The CDR3 protein is CASSPWEVPNYGYTF. CDR3 nucleotides: TGTGCCAGCAGCCCCTGGGAGGTCCCTAACTATGGCTACACCTTC.

The chain couples TRBV7-8 to TRBJ1-2; 9 positions match TRBD1. Germline V CDR1 and CDR2: SGHVS, FQNEAQ. This CDR3 is 14 amino acids long. The V and J ends lost 5 bases and 6 bases, in that order; junction bases with no gene match: 7. The CDR3 region is CASSPPGQGNGYTF. CDR3 in DNA: TGTGCCAGCAGCCCCCCGGGACAGGGAAATGGCTACACCTTC.

This clonotype was detected a few times. This chain joins TRBV19 and TRBJ1-2, with a possible D match to TRBD1 (6 bases). V was pared by 7 bases and J by 0 bases, with 12 bases between. This CDR3 has 14 amino acids. The V gene's germline CDR1 is LNHDA and CDR2 SQIVND (reference sequence). CDR3 loop: CASIPSGANYGYTF. As DNA, the CDR3 is TGTGCCAGTATCCCCTCAGGGGCTAACTATGGCTACACCTTC.

DNA of the CDR3: TGCGCCAGCAGCCAAGCGGACAGGGGGCTTCATGGCTACACCTTC. Protein: CASSQADRGLHGYTF. The chain employs TRBV4-1 and TRBJ1-2; 11 bases are a match to TRBD1. Trimming removed 1 base from V and 6 bases from J; junction bases left unmatched: 4. The germline CDR1 and CDR2 sequences are MGHRA and YSYEKL. The CDR3 consists of 15 residues.

This clonotype has a handful of counts. This chain joins TRBV6-4 and TRBJ2-2; D is undetermined. CDR3 length: 13 residues. Trimming took off 4 bases at V and 0 bases at J, with 3 bases between the two ends. Germline V CDR1 and CDR2: MRHNA, SNTAGT. CDR3 loop: CASSAANTGELFF. The CDR3 bases are TGTGCCAGCAGTGCCGCGAACACCGGGGAGCTGTTTTTT.

The chain employs TRBV6-1 and TRBJ1-2; 8 bases match TRBD1. The CDR3 covers 15 residues. The V segment lost 6 bases and the J segment 4 bases; nucleotides outside the gene matches: 10. Germline-derived CDR1 and CDR2 are MNHNS and SASEGT. CDR3 loop: CASRDDRGHLYGYTF. The CDR3 DNA reads as TGTGCCAGCAGGGACGACAGGGGCCACCTCTATGGCTACACCTTC.

The genes are TRBV12-3 or TRBV12-4 and TRBJ2-5; D is perhaps TRBD1 (6 bases). The length of the CDR3 is 15 residues. The V and J ends lost 2 bases and 5 bases respectively, with 15 bases between them. The CDR3 DNA reads TGTGCCAGCAGTTTACTAGGGGGAGAAATGGAGACCCAGTACTTC. It encodes CASSLLGGEMETQYF.

The genes are TRBV30 and TRBJ2-7; D call uncertain. V shed 1 base and J shed 4 bases, with 11 bases lying between them. This CDR3 contains 13 residues. Germline-derived CDR1 and CDR2 are GTSNPN and SVGIG (reference sequence). CDR3 protein: CAWSAGSEYEQYF. The CDR3 bases are TGTGCCTGGAGTGCGGGCAGCGAGTACGAGCAGTACTTC.